This section outlines one T cell receptor (beta chain) sequence together with its context. Antigen unknown. This specimen comes from a study of T cells in Graves' hyperthyroidism and ophthalmopathy. This CDR3 spans 15 amino acids. Germline lookup yields CDR1 SGDLS and CDR2 YYNGEE. The junction had 7 bases not matched to a gene; V was cut back by 4 bases and J by 2 bases. Study-level results: Most expanded thyroid clonotypes above 0.001 recurred in blood.

Researchers took RNA transcripts and amplified the TCR beta CDR3 regions from them. In the first-round RT-PCR of the TCR CDR3, the HTBI primer set was used. Using its own MiXCR run on the multiplex PCR reads, TCRdb lists one record per CDR3 protein. The sample includes 750,000 to 950,000 distinct CDR3 sequences, roughly 37% of them seen just once. The PBMCs studied were ones that came from roughly 9.1 ml fresh peripheral blood. This chain links TRBV9 with TRBJ2-5; 8 bases are shared with TRBD2. The TCR comes from a man between 18 and 35 years old with Graves' hyperthyroidism. Sequencing was done on a sample of blood. Here the CDR3 reads CASSTQGGGQETQYF. The CDR3 nucleotides are TGTGCCAGCAGCACCCAGGGCGGGGGGCAAGAGACCCAGTACTTC.